One sample yielded the 14 T cell receptor beta chains listed below, sequenced in a study of blood T cell repertoires in COVID-19. The table came from immunoSEQ multiplex PCR; TCRdb's copy has only in-frame clones and leaves some out. Of some 300,000 clones in the sample, around 89% were seen once. The specimen sequenced was PBMCs or T cells enriched from blood (not recorded which). The receptor set was obtained from a woman aged 55-70 years in a cohort exposed to, infected with or recovered from COVID-19 (not recorded which).

The chain recombines TRBV7-8 with TRBJ2-7, with 7 bases identical to TRBD2. The trim removed 4 bases at V and 3 bases at J, leaving 6 bases unmatched. The V gene's germline CDR1 is SGHVS and CDR2 FQNEAQ. This CDR3 spans 14 amino acids. CDR3 nucleotides: TGTGCCAGCAGCTGGGGGGGTACCGGCTACGAGCAGTACTTC. This sequence encodes CASSWGGTGYEQYF.

V and J are TRBV5-1 and TRBJ2-3; 11 bases fit TRBD2. Per germline, CDR1 SGHRS and CDR2 YFSETQ. V lost 7 bases and J lost 2; bases outside the gene matches: 6. This CDR3 comprises 15 residues. CDR3 coding DNA: TGCGCCAGCCGACTAGCGGGAAACCCCACAGATACGCAGTATTTT. As protein: CASRLAGNPTDTQYF. Variable domain in full (rest from reference TRBV5-1 and TRBJ2-3): KAGVTQTPRYLIKTRGQQVTLSCSPISGHRSVSWYQQTPGQGLQFLFEYFSETQRNKGNFPGRFSGRQFSNSRSEMNVSTLELGDSALYLCASRLAGNPTDTQYFGPGTRLTVL.

This sequence joins TRBV7-9 and TRBJ2-5; TRBD2 agrees at 8 bases. Germline assignment: CDR1 SEHNR and CDR2 FQNEAQ (reference sequence). V trimming: 5 bases; J trimming: 0 bases; junction bases outside the gene matches: 11. The CDR3 consists of 17 residues. CDR3 region: CASSPRAGDPYQETQYF. The CDR3 bases are TGTGCCAGCAGCCCGCGAGCGGGAGACCCGTACCAAGAGACCCAGTACTTC. The entire variable domain, with the rest obtained from reference TRBV7-9 and TRBJ2-5, is as follows: DTGVSQNPRHKITKRGQNVTFRCDPISEHNRLYWYRQTLGQGPEFLTYFQNEAQLEKSRLLSDRFSAERPKGSFSTLEIQRTEQGDSAMYLCASSPRAGDPYQETQYFGPGTRLLVL.

This chain uses TRBV27 with TRBJ2-7; 8 nucleotides match TRBD1. CDR3 size: 14 residues. The germline CDR1 and CDR2 sequences are MNHEY and SMNVEV (reference sequence). V lost 2 bases, J lost 2 bases, and 2 bases stayed unmatched. The CDR3 reads CASSLDRGPYEQYF. CDR3 coding DNA: TGTGCCAGCAGTTTAGACAGGGGTCCCTACGAGCAGTACTTC.

The chain employs TRBV11-2 and TRBJ2-5, with D possibly TRBD2 on 6 matching bases. CDR1 and CDR2 from the germline V gene are SGHAT and FQNNGV. The CDR3 has 14 residues. Trimming took 3 bases from V and 1 from J, leaving 9 bases between them. CDR3 protein: CASSFGGSQETQYF. The CDR3 nucleotides are TGTGCCAGCAGCTTTGGAGGGAGCCAAGAGACCCAGTACTTC.

The CDR3 region has the DNA TGTGCCAGCAGCTTGGCGGTAGCGGGAGGATTTGAGACCCAGTACTTC. The encoded protein is CASSLAVAGGFETQYF. The chain carries TRBV5-8 and TRBJ2-5, with 10 bases fitting TRBD2. After removal of 0 bases from V and 5 bases from J, the junction contained 7 bases not matched to a gene. The CDR3 sequence is 16 residues long. Germline values: CDR1 SGHTS, CDR2 YDEGEE.

This clone was found once. The chain uses TRBV30 and TRBJ1-5, with D perhaps matching TRBD1 (6 bases). The germline gives CDR1 GTSNPN, CDR2 SVGIG (reference sequence). V was cut by 0 bases and J by 6 bases, with 15 bases left in between. CDR3 length: 15 amino acids. CDR3 sequence: CAWSVRQGPTQPQHF. The CDR3 region has the DNA TGTGCCTGGAGTGTACGCCAGGGGCCCACTCAGCCCCAGCATTTT. Based on the CDR3 plus reference TRBV30 and TRBJ1-5, the full variable domain is SQTIHQWPATLVQPVGSPLSLECTVEGTSNPNLYWYRQAAGRGLQLLFYSVGIGQISSEVPQNLSASRPQDRQFILSSKKLLLSDSGFYLCAWSVRQGPTQPQHFGDGTRLSIL.

The chain recombines TRBV10-2 with TRBJ1-4; perhaps TRBD1 as D (5 bases). Germline V gene lookup returns CDR1 WSHSY and CDR2 SAAADI. Between the trimmed V and J ends, which lost 6 bases and 0 bases, there was a span of 11 bases. The CDR3 length is 15 residues. The CDR3 spells CASSGGTATNEKLFF. CDR3 nucleotide sequence: TGCGCCAGCAGCGGGGGTACTGCAACTAATGAAAAACTGTTTTTT.

This clone has a handful of counts. This chain uses TRBV18 with TRBJ2-5, with D perhaps TRBD1 (5 bases). The length of the CDR3 is 14 residues. V dropped 2 bases and J dropped 2 bases, with 9 bases sitting between them. The germline V gene encodes CDR1 KGHSH and CDR2 LQKENI. The CDR3 coding sequence is TGTGCCAGCTCACCATTCCCAGGGCAAGAGACCCAGTACTTC. Encoded protein: CASSPFPGQETQYF. Full variable domain (remainder filled in from reference TRBV18 and TRBJ2-5): NAGVMQNPRHLVRRRGQEARLRCSPMKGHSHVYWYRQLPEEGLKFMVYLQKENIIDESGMPKERFSAEFPKEGPSILRIQQVVRGDSAAYFCASSPFPGQETQYFGPGTRLLVL.

This clone was detected a few times. CDR3 coding DNA: TGTGCCAGCAGTGAAGCGCTTCGGGGAGGAGCCTACGAGCAGTACTTC. It is translated as CASSEALRGGAYEQYF. The gene calls are TRBV6-1 and TRBJ2-7; D is possibly TRBD2 (6 bases). V was cut by 0 bases and J by 2 bases, with 14 bases left in between. The CDR3 extends over 16 amino acids. Germline V gene lookup returns CDR1 MNHNS and CDR2 SASEGT.

In its sample, this clone was seen once. The V call is TRBV5-3, the J call TRBJ2-2; D is possibly TRBD2 (5 bases). TRBV5-3 is an ORF; its function is uncertain. The CDR3 is made up of 13 amino acids. The ends were cut back, 5 bases at V and 4 bases at J, with 9 bases in the middle. Written as DNA, the CDR3 is TGTGCCAGAAGTCCGGACTTCACCGGGGAGCTGTTTTTT. This gives the protein CARSPDFTGELFF.

The J gene is TRBJ1-4, the V gene TRBV18; 9 bases map to TRBD1. CDR1 is KGHSH and CDR2 is LQKENI in the germline V gene. J gave up 2 bases and V 6 bases, and 1 base lay outside the gene matches. The CDR3 totals 14 residues. DNA for the CDR3: TGTGCCAGCTCCGGGACAGGGACTAATGAAAAACTGTTTTTT. Encoded protein: CASSGTGTNEKLFF.

There are a few counts of this clone. The rearrangement links TRBV30 to TRBJ2-1, with 7 bases identical to TRBD2. CDR3 size: 15 residues. The V gene end was trimmed by 0 bases and the J gene end by 5 bases; junction bases not matched to a gene: 7. Germline CDR1 reads GTSNPN; CDR2 reads SVGIG (reference sequence). CDR3 bases: TGTGCCTGGAGTGTAGGGGTAGCGGGCGACAATGAGCAGTTCTTC. Amino acids: CAWSVGVAGDNEQFF.

The chain combines TRBV28 with TRBJ2-7, with 10 bases aligning to TRBD2. The trim removed 2 bases at V and 5 bases at J, leaving 6 bases unmatched. Germline assignment: CDR1 MDHEN and CDR2 SYDVKM. CDR3 size: 15 residues. The CDR3 coding sequence is TGTGCCAGCAGTTTAAGGCTAGCGGGAGTCAACGAGCAGTACTTC. It codes for CASSLRLAGVNEQYF.